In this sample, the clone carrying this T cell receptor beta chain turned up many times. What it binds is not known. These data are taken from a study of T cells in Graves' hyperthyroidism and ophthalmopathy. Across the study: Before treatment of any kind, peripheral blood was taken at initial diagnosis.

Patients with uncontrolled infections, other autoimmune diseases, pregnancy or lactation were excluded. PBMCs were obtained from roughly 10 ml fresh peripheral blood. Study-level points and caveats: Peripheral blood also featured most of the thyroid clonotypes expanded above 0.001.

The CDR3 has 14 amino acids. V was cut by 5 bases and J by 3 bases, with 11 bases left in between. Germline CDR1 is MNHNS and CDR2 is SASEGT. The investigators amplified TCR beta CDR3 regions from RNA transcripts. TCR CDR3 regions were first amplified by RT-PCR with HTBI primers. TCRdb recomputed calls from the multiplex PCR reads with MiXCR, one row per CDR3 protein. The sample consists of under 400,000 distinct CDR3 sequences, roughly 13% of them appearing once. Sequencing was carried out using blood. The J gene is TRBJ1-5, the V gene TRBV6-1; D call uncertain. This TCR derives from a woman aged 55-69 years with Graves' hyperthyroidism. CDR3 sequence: CASSRALSNQPQHF. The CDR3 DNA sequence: TGTGCCAGCAGTAGGGCCCTCTCCAATCAGCCCCAGCATTTT.